This TCR beta chain was identified during a study of OX40 agonist ivuxolimab in advanced cancers. Study findings and constraints: The antigens recognized by the expanded peripheral T cells, that is their antigen specificity, were not determined.

Samples were taken at baseline and on day 1 of cycles 4 and 7. Concerning this clone: Antigen specificity is unknown.

The data were produced by immunoSEQ multiplex PCR, yet TCRdb's version contains in-frame clones alone and is incomplete. The repertoire consists of under 80,000 clones, with roughly 87% occurring once and the leading ten covering 0.5% to 0.6%. The CDR3 consists of 13 residues. From germline, CDR1 is SEHNR and CDR2 FQNEAQ (reference sequence). V was cut by 4 bases and J by 4 bases, with 10 bases left in between. J is TRBJ1-1 and V is TRBV7-9; D is perhaps TRBD1 (6 bases). Here the sequenced sample was CD4+ or CD8+ T cells sorted from blood, taken in a trial of the OX40 agonist ivuxolimab. The source is an adult with an advanced solid tumor such as melanoma, head and neck, liver or kidney cancer. CDR3 bases: TGTGCCAGCAGCTCCGGACAGTTCACTGAAGCTTTCTTT. Its protein product is CASSSGQFTEAFF. The full variable domain, in which reference TRBV7-9 and TRBJ1-1 provide the parts outside the CDR3, is DTGVSQNPRHKITKRGQNVTFRCDPISEHNRLYWYRQTLGQGPEFLTYFQNEAQLEKSRLLSDRFSAERPKGSFSTLEIQRTEQGDSAMYLCASSSGQFTEAFFGQGTRLTVV.